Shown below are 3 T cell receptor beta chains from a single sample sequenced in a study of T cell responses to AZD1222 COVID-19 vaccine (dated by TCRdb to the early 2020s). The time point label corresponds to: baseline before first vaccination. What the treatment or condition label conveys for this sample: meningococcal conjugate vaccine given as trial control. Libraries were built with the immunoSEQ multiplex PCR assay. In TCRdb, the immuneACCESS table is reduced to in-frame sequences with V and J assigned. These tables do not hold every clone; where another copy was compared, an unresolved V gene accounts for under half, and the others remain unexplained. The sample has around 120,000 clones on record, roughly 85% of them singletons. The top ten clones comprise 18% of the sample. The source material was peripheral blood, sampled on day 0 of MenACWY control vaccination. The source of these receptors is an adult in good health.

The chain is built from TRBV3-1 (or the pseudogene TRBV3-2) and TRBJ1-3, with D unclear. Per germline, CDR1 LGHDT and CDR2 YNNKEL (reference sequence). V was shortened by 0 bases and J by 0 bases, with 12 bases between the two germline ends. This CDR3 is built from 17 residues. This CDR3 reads CASSQDFRVHSGNTIYF. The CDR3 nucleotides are TGTGCCAGCAGCCAAGACTTCCGGGTTCACTCTGGAAACACCATATATTTT.

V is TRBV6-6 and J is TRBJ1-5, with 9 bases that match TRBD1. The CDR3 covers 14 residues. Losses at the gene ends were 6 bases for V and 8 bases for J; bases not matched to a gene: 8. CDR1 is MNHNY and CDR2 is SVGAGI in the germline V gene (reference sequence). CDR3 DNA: TGTGCCAGCAGACCGGGACAGGGCGGGAAGCCCCAGCATTTT. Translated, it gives CASRPGQGGKPQHF.

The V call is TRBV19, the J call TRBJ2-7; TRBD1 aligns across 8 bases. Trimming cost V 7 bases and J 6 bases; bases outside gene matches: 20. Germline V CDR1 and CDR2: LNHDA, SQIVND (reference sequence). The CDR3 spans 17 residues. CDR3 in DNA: TGTGCCAGTAATGGGGTCGGAGTCGGGACAGGACCCCGCGAGCAGTACTTC. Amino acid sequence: CASNGVGVGTGPREQYF.